A single sample gave rise to the 6 T cell receptor beta chains below, sequenced in a study of a mutant IDH1 vaccine in newly diagnosed glioma. The time point denotes: week 35, safety follow-up. Alongside topical imiquimod, each dose of vaccine comprised 300 ug of mutant IDH1 20-mer peptide. The protocol was immunoSEQ multiplex PCR, while the TCRdb copy is restricted to in-frame clones and leaves out a portion. The sample holds some 30,000 clones, roughly 78% seen once. No antigens are known for them. The sample consisted of PBMCs, taken from a glioma patient whose treatment included an IDH1 peptide vaccine. The source is a woman in her thirties or forties with glioma.

The genes are TRBV19 and TRBJ2-3; perhaps D is TRBD1 or TRBD2 (5 bases each). Germline values: CDR1 LNHDA, CDR2 SQIVND (reference sequence). V was clipped by 5 bases and J by 4 bases, with 22 bases between them. This CDR3 contains 17 residues. The CDR3 DNA reads as TGTGCCAGTAGTCCGAATTACCGGGACCTGAGGGCAGATACGCAGTATTTT. Protein: CASSPNYRDLRADTQYF.

The chain employs TRBV5-6 and TRBJ2-3; the match to TRBD2 covers 10 bases. The trim removed 2 bases at V and 1 base at J, leaving 1 base unmatched. The germline gives CDR1 SGHDT, CDR2 YYEEEE. The CDR3 runs to 15 residues. The CDR3 DNA reads TGTGCCAGCAGCTTCCTAGCGGGAGGCACAGATACGCAGTATTTT. Translating gives CASSFLAGGTDTQYF.

This chain connects TRBV7-8 to TRBJ1-2; a weak D match, TRBD1 (5 bases). The CDR3 extends over 15 amino acids. Trimming pared 5 bases from V and 4 bases from J, leaving 17 bases between. CDR1 and CDR2 (germline): SGHVS, FQNEAQ. CDR3 coding DNA: TGTGCCAGCAGCCCAAACGGGGGGGAACTCTATGGCTACACCTTC. Translating it yields CASSPNGGELYGYTF.

This chain joins TRBV25-1 and TRBJ1-4; the D is unclear. The germline V gene has CDR1 MGHDK and CDR2 SYGVNS. The ends were cut back, 2 bases at V and 2 bases at J, with 9 bases in the middle. The CDR3 is 15 residues long. As DNA, the CDR3 is TGTGCCAGCAGTGAAACCAGGCTTACTAATGAAAAACTGTTTTTT. Translating it yields CASSETRLTNEKLFF.

V is TRBV9 and J is TRBJ2-7, with 11 bases identical to TRBD2. From germline, CDR1 is SGDLS and CDR2 YYNGEE. CDR3 length equals 17 residues. After removal of 4 bases from V and 0 bases from J, the junction contained 9 bases not matched to a gene. The CDR3 nucleotides read TGTGCCAGCAGCCCCGCGACTAGCGGGGTCTACTCCTACGAGCAGTACTTC. It specifies CASSPATSGVYSYEQYF.

CDR3 in DNA: TGTGCCAGCAGTTCCTTTGGGAGGGAAGCTTTCTTT. Translation: CASSSFGREAFF. The chain couples TRBV27 to TRBJ1-1; D gene ambiguous. CDR3 length: 12 amino acids. Deletions cut 4 bases from V and 8 bases from J, with 11 bases between. Germline assignment: CDR1 MNHEY and CDR2 SMNVEV (reference sequence).